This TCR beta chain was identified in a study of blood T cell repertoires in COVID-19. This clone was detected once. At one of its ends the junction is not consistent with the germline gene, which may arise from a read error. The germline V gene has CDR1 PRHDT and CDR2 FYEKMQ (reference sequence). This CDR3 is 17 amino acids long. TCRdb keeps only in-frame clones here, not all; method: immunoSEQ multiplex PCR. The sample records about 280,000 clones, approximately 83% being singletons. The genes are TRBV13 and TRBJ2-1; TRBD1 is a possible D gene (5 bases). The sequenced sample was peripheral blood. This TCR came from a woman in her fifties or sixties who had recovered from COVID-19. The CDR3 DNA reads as TGTGCCAGCAGATTAGGGGCCTGGACAACGGCCTACAATGAGCAGTTCTTC. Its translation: CASRLGAWTTAYNEQFF. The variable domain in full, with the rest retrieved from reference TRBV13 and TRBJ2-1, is AAGVIQSPRHLIKEKRETATLKCYPIPRHDTVYWYQQGPGQDPQFLISFYEKMQSDKGSIPDRFSAQQFSDYHSELNMSSLELGDSALYFCASRLGAWTTAYNEQFFGPGTRLTVL.